The subject of this entry is one T cell receptor beta chain. CDR3 length equals 13 residues. V lost 2 bases and J 5 bases, leaving 9 bases between the germline ends. Germline V lookup: CDR1 MNHEY, CDR2 SVGAGI. The data were taken from a study of blood T cell repertoires in COVID-19. As handled by the study authors: It was from reference gene primer amplification that nucleated cell counts were estimated. Profiling relied on immunoSEQ multiplex PCR, and the TCRdb table lists in-frame clones only, not all of them. That table gives V, J and clone size, and the DNA gave D and trimming. The table shows around 250,000 clones, with 86% occurring only once.

The chain uses TRBV6-5 and TRBJ1-2, with TRBD1 as a possible D gene (5 bases). This TCR was sampled from a man between 18 and 29 years old with active or convalescent COVID-19. Sequencing was carried out using peripheral blood. The CDR3 nucleotides are TGTGCCAGCAGTTACCGCAGGGCGTATGGCTACACCTTC. Its protein is CASSYRRAYGYTF.